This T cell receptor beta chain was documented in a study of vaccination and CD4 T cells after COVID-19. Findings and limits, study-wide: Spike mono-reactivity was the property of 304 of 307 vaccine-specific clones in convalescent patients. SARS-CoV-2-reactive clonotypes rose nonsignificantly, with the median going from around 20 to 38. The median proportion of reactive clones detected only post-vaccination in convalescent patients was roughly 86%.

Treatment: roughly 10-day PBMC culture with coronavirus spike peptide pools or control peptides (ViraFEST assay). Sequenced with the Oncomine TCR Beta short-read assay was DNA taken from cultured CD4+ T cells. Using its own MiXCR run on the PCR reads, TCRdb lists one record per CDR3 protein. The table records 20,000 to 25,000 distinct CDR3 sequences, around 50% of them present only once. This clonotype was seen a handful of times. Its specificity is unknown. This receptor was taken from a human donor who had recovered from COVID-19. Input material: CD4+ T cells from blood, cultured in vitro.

In nucleotides, the CDR3 is TGTGCCTTCCGGGACAGGGGGCGGCCGGAGAATTCACCCCTCCACTTT. This encodes CAFRDRGRPENSPLHF. The V call is TRBV30, the J call TRBJ1-6, with 12 bases matching TRBD1. CDR1 and CDR2 (germline): GTSNPN, SVGIG (reference sequence). After removal of 7 bases from V and 7 bases from J, the junction contained 11 bases not matched to a gene. The CDR3 totals 16 residues. The whole variable domain, filled in from reference TRBV30 and TRBJ1-6, reads SQTIHQWPATLVQPVGSPLSLECTVEGTSNPNLYWYRQAAGRGLQLLFYSVGIGQISSEVPQNLSASRPQDRQFILSSKKLLLSDSGFYLCAFRDRGRPENSPLHFGNGTRLTVT.